Below, 15 T cell receptor beta chains from the same sample are listed, as sequenced in a study of T-cell memory formation after mild COVID-19. TCRdb used MiXCR to reprocess the 5' RACE reads, holding one entry per CDR3 protein. The table includes some 300,000 distinct CDR3 sequences, approximately 22% detected once. Material for sequencing was PBMCs or a T cell subset sorted from them (not recorded which). Every receptor here comes from a man between 18 and 35 years old who had mild COVID-19 (a few samples of this study predate the infection). Cell type and time point are not known.

V is TRBV18 and J is TRBJ2-5; D may be TRBD1 (6 bases). With 2 bases removed from V and 1 base from J, the gap between germline ends came to 8 bases. From germline, CDR1 is KGHSH and CDR2 LQKENI. This CDR3 is built from 14 residues. The CDR3 DNA sequence: TGTGCCAGCTCACCAGGACAGAGCCAAGAGACCCAGTACTTC. Amino acid sequence: CASSPGQSQETQYF.

The rearrangement joins TRBV12-3 or TRBV12-4 to TRBJ2-5; TRBD1 is a possible D gene (7 bases). The CDR3 has 15 residues. With 4 bases removed from V and 5 bases from J, the gap between germline ends came to 17 bases. The CDR3 reads CASSSPAQGGETQYF. CDR3 coding DNA: TGTGCCAGCAGTTCCCCGGCGCAGGGGGGCGAGACCCAGTACTTC.

This clonotype was detected only once. The V and J genes are TRBV7-2 and TRBJ1-2; 10 nucleotides align to TRBD1. Per germline, CDR1 SGHTA and CDR2 FQGNSA. J was trimmed by 7 bases and V by 0 bases; bases with no gene match: 5. This CDR3 has 15 amino acids. CDR3 sequence: CASSLAGQGTCGYTF. For the CDR3, the DNA is TGTGCCAGCAGCTTAGCGGGACAGGGGACCTGTGGCTACACCTTC.

Only a few counts were recorded for this clonotype. The chain carries TRBV7-2 and TRBJ2-7; D uncertain. Between the trimmed V and J ends, which lost 4 bases and 0 bases, there was a span of 13 bases. Germline loops: CDR1 SGHTA, CDR2 FQGNSA. CDR3 length: 15 amino acids. The CDR3 nucleotides read TGTGCCAGCAGCTATCGACAATTTAGCTCCTACGAGCAGTACTTC. Translation gives CASSYRQFSSYEQYF.

The chain is built from TRBV11-2 and TRBJ1-2; the D is unclear. Germline V gene sequence: CDR1 SGHAT, CDR2 FQNNGV. The V gene lost 0 bases and the J gene lost 4 bases, with 12 bases spanning the gap. The CDR3 is made up of 15 amino acids. DNA of the CDR3: TGTGCCAGCAGCTTAGATTCGGGGAATCCCTATGGCTACACCTTC. Protein product: CASSLDSGNPYGYTF.

CDR3 sequence reads: CASKSGRSTDTQYF. DNA of the CDR3: TGTGCCAGTAAAAGCGGGAGAAGCACAGATACGCAGTATTTT. V is TRBV19 and J is TRBJ2-3, with 8 bases lining up with TRBD2. Losses at the gene ends were 7 bases for V and 0 bases for J; bases not matched to a gene: 3. CDR3 length: 14 residues. The V gene's germline CDR1 is LNHDA and CDR2 SQIVND (reference sequence).

The chain employs TRBV2 and TRBJ1-2; no definite D call. The CDR3 contains 15 residues. V dropped 1 base and J dropped 0 bases, with 9 bases sitting between them. CDR1 and CDR2 (germline): SNHLY, FYNNEI. The CDR3 loop reads CASSEGPRPNYGYTF. The CDR3 nucleotides are TGTGCCAGCAGTGAAGGGCCAAGACCTAACTATGGCTACACCTTC.

This chain uses TRBV5-1 with TRBJ1-5, with a weak D call TRBD1 (6 bases). Trimming removed 2 bases at V and 6 bases at J, with 12 bases between. CDR3 size: 14 residues. Germline CDR1 and CDR2: SGHRS and YFSETQ. CDR3 in amino acids: CASSLRGESQPQHF. DNA for the CDR3: TGCGCCAGCAGCTTAAGGGGGGAAAGTCAGCCCCAGCATTTT.

The rearrangement joins TRBV12-3 or TRBV12-4 to TRBJ1-5; 8 nucleotides align to TRBD1. The CDR3 sequence is 12 residues long. J lost 11 bases, V lost 5 bases, and 5 bases had no gene match. The CDR3 spells CASSLQGASQHF. In DNA, the CDR3 is TGTGCCAGCAGTCTTCAGGGGGCATCCCAGCATTTT.

This clonotype was picked up a small number of times. V usage is TRBV20-1 and J usage is TRBJ1-5; D is perhaps TRBD1 (6 bases). This CDR3 region has 15 residues. Germline CDR1 and CDR2: DFQATT and SNEGSKA (reference sequence). The ends were cut back, 4 bases at V and 0 bases at J, with 13 bases in the middle. This CDR3 is CSAIRQANSNQPQHF. The CDR3 coding sequence is TGCAGTGCTATCCGACAGGCGAATAGCAATCAGCCCCAGCATTTT.

This clonotype was detected only a few times. The chain joins TRBV10-3 to TRBJ2-5; 13 positions agree with TRBD2. Germline CDR1 is ENHRY and CDR2 is SYGVKD. CDR3 length: 14 amino acids. V dropped 10 bases and J dropped 2; count of bases not matched to a gene: 4. CDR3 sequence reads: CATTTSGGQETQYF. The CDR3 coding sequence is TGTGCCACCACGACTAGCGGGGGGCAAGAGACCCAGTACTTC.

This clonotype showed up just a few times. The rearrangement links TRBV5-4 to TRBJ1-6; D gene ambiguous. The CDR3 runs 13 residues. Germline values: CDR1 SGHNT, CDR2 YYREEE (reference sequence). Trimming shortened V by 4 bases and J by 8 bases, and 10 bases separated the two germline ends. The DNA for the CDR3 is TGTGCCAGCAGCCCCTGGCCGGATTCACCCCTCCACTTT. This sequence encodes CASSPWPDSPLHF.

CDR3: CASSQETSGGTQYF. Here the CDR3 DNA reads TGTGCCAGCAGCCAAGAGACTTCCGGGGGTACGCAGTATTTT. The V and J genes are TRBV4-2 and TRBJ2-3, with a weak D call TRBD2 (6 bases). V was clipped by 0 bases and J by 8 bases, with 12 bases between them. The CDR3 is 14 amino acids. Germline CDR1 reads LGHNA; CDR2 reads YNFKEQ.

This clonotype was seen a few times. The chain is built from TRBV2 and TRBJ1-2, with D possibly matching TRBD1 (5 bases). V gave up 8 bases and J gave up 6 bases, with 22 bases separating them. Germline CDR1 and CDR2: SNHLY and FYNNEI. CDR3 length equals 15 residues. This CDR3 is CASCPELWDFNGYTF. The CDR3 nucleotides read TGTGCCAGCTGTCCTGAACTGTGGGACTTCAATGGCTACACCTTC.

The rearrangement uses TRBV6-6 and TRBJ1-1, with D unresolved. CDR3 length: 13 amino acids. Germline values: CDR1 MNHNY, CDR2 SVGAGI (reference sequence). V was trimmed by 7 bases and J by 7 bases, leaving 16 bases between them. This CDR3 reads CASTLPNSSEAFF. In DNA form, the CDR3 reads TGTGCCAGCACTCTCCCGAATAGCAGTGAAGCTTTCTTT.